Sequencing of this T cell receptor (beta chain) was carried out in a study of blood T cell repertoires in COVID-19. Study-wide background: Material from acute and convalescent COVID-19 was sourced from the United States, Italy and Spain.

The germline V gene encodes CDR1 SGDLS and CDR2 YYNGEE. This CDR3 contains 14 residues. V dropped 0 bases and J dropped 8 bases, with 9 bases sitting between them. Libraries were prepared by immunoSEQ multiplex PCR; TCRdb keeps only in-frame clonotypes and omits some of them. The table includes approximately 200,000 clones, around 79% detected once. The rearrangement uses TRBV9 and TRBJ1-6; maybe TRBD1 (6 bases). Input material: peripheral blood. This clonotype was sampled from a woman aged 35 to 49 with COVID-19, enrolled during active disease. The CDR3 loop reads CASSVGRGDSPLHF. The CDR3 DNA is TGTGCCAGCAGCGTAGGCAGGGGTGATTCACCCCTCCACTTT.